The present T cell receptor (beta chain) was sequenced within a study of CD8+ T cells in alopecia areata. Sample treatment: oral pan-JAK inhibitor, 5-10 mg twice daily. This clone was detected a few times. Once RNA had been extracted, it was reverse transcribed into cDNA to act as the sequencing template. The table came from immunoSEQ multiplex PCR; TCRdb's copy has only in-frame clones and leaves some out. Found here are about 160,000 clones, just over 65% of them singletons; the top ten hold 0.91%. Material: CD4+ T cells sorted from blood, obtained at week 4, from a patient treated with tofacitinib. The source of this sequence is a human donor with alopecia areata.

The DNA of the CDR3 is TGTGCCATCAGTCGACCGAACACTGAAGCTTTCTTT. It codes for CAISRPNTEAFF. The chain carries TRBV10-3 and TRBJ1-1; D uncertain. Germline V CDR1 and CDR2: ENHRY, SYGVKD. V was clipped by 5 bases and J by 1 base, with 5 bases between them. This CDR3 has 12 amino acids.